This TCR beta chain appears in the sequencing data of a study of shared clonotypes between healthy human individuals. For the study at large: The study used three CD4 naive, three CD4 memory, two CD8 naive and one CD8 memory plate per donor.

Clones were sequenced by immunoSEQ multiplex PCR, and TCRdb holds only the in-frame ones, with some missing. This sample has around 1.6 million clones, with 95% to 99% found just once. There are 17 residues in the CDR3. CDR1 and CDR2 from the germline V gene are MNHEY and SMNVEV (reference sequence). V was trimmed by 3 bases and J by 3 bases, leaving 17 bases between them. Sequenced material: naive CD4+ T cells sorted from blood. Subset specified: CD45RA+ positively selected. The source is a man aged 25 to 45 in good health. The rearrangement joins TRBV27 to TRBJ2-2, with D possibly TRBD2 on 6 matching bases. In nucleotides, the CDR3 is TGTGCCAGCAGTTTCAATTTAGGAGGGTCTGACACCGGGGAGCTGTTTTTT. This translates into CASSFNLGGSDTGELFF.